This record covers a single T cell receptor (beta chain). As yet, its antigen is unknown. The treatment was: approximately 18 received Ad26.COV2.S at low or high dose, single or two shots; several received placebo; per-sample allocation not given. The samples were gathered on day 63 after the first injection of vaccine or placebo. An Ad26 vector was used to express Wuhan-strain SARS-CoV-2 spike as the vaccine. This entry comes from a study of Ad26.COV2.S vaccination and SARS-CoV-2 variants. The overall study: Enrollment placed the donor in the COV1001 Ad26.COV2.S trial arm.

Study-wide points: Ad26.COV2.S recipients had broader spike-specific TCRs (P = 0.0014).

This CDR3 spans 14 amino acids. Between the trimmed V and J ends, which lost 5 bases and 8 bases, there was a span of 18 bases. Germline V gene lookup returns CDR1 SGHTA and CDR2 FQGTGA. Sequencing used immunoSEQ multiplex PCR; TCRdb keeps in-frame clones, though not all of them. The data hold about 680,000 clones, with more than 70% observed a single time. The sequence derives from a person aged 18-60 years who received the Ad26.COV2.S COVID-19 vaccine or a placebo. This chain connects TRBV7-3 to TRBJ1-2; possibly TRBD1 for D (5 bases). Sequenced here: peripheral blood, sampled in a trial of Ad26.COV2.S vaccine versus placebo. The CDR3 DNA sequence: TGTGCCAGCAGCCCCGAGCGGGGGATGGGGGGCTACACCTTC. The encoded protein is CASSPERGMGGYTF.